The clone carrying this TCR beta chain appeared once. The data belong to a study of blood T cell repertoires in COVID-19. Study context: The United States, Italy and Spain supplied acute and convalescent COVID-19 samples. PBMCs, B-cell-depleted T cells, or T cells were the source of the cDNA or gDNA that made up the material.

V lost 3 bases to trimming and J lost 2 bases, with 2 bases between them. Germline CDR1 and CDR2: SNHLY and FYNNEI. This CDR3 is 11 amino acids long. Data came from immunoSEQ multiplex PCR; TCRdb stores just in-frame clones and leaves some out. The profile covers 85,000 to 95,000 clones, with less than 90% appearing a single time and around 19% taken by the ten largest. What was sequenced was peripheral blood. This chain connects TRBV2 to TRBJ2-7; D unclear. The origin of this receptor is a woman of 80 years or more with acute or convalescent COVID-19. The CDR3 bases are TGTGCCAGCAGTGACACCTACGAGCAGTACTTC. It specifies CASSDTYEQYF.